The rows below give T cell receptor beta chains drawn from one sample of a study of blood T cells in healthy people across ages. TCRdb re-called the 5' RACE reads with MiXCR, one entry per CDR3 protein. The sample holds approximately 2,000,000 distinct CDR3 sequences, 30% to 40% seen once. The sample was blood. These receptors all stem from a human donor in good health. CDR3s include the opening cysteine and the closing phenylalanine or tryptophan. Fields, in order: clone size, D gene, J gene, V gene, CDR3 protein, CDR3 DNA. A D gene is named only where the DNA matches it firmly. Size values are once, few and many counts, or a class for expanded clones, and some rows have none.

>few|TRBD2|TRBJ2-7|TRBV6-6
CASRFTSGGAYEQYF
TGTGCCAGCAGATTCACTAGCGGGGGGGCCTACGAGCAGTACTTC
>-|TRBD1|TRBJ2-3|TRBV20-1
CSALPGQGPDTQYF
TGCAGTGCCCTACCTGGACAGGGACCAGATACGCAGTATTTT
>-|-|TRBJ2-5|TRBV20-1
CSARHPYQETQYF
TGCAGTGCTAGGCATCCGTACCAAGAGACCCAGTACTTC
>-|-|TRBJ2-5|TRBV6-1
CAASTEADQETQYF
TGTGCCGCGTCAACGGAGGCGGACCAAGAGACCCAGTACTTC
>-|-|TRBJ1-6|TRBV10-2
CASRANSPLHF
TGCGCCAGCAGAGCCAATTCACCCCTCCACTTT
>-|-|TRBJ2-1|TRBV12-3/TRBV12-4
CASGQTGDFNEQFF
TGTGCCAGCGGCCAGACAGGAGACTTCAATGAGCAGTTCTTC
>-|-|TRBJ2-7|TRBV6-6
CASSYSAEPLDEQYF
TGTGCCAGCAGTTACTCGGCAGAGCCCCTCGACGAGCAGTACTTC
>-|-|TRBJ1-5|TRBV7-6
CASSFSGEGNHPQHF
TGTGCCAGCAGCTTTTCAGGGGAGGGGAATCACCCCCAGCATTTT
>many|TRBD1|TRBJ1-6|TRBV4-3
CASSQGQGNSPLHF
TGCGCCAGCAGCCAGGGACAGGGAAATTCACCCCTCCACTTT
>-|-|TRBJ1-2|TRBV24-1
CATRDGGADYGYTF
TGTGCCACCAGAGATGGGGGGGCGGACTATGGCTACACCTTC
>-|-|TRBJ1-5|TRBV12-3/TRBV12-4
CASRFSRDQPQHF
TGTGCCAGCAGGTTTTCGAGGGACCAGCCCCAGCATTTT
>-|-|TRBJ2-7|TRBV15
CATSTPGGYCDEQYF
TGTGCCACCAGCACCCCTGGGGGGTATTGTGACGAGCAGTACTTC
>once|TRBD2|TRBJ2-1|TRBV6-5
CASSYTSSGGAFNEQFF
TGTGCCAGCAGTTACACCTCTAGCGGGGGGGCTTTTAATGAGCAGTTCTTC
>-|-|TRBJ2-5|TRBV10-3
CATQFPHSTRYF
TGTGCCACTCAATTCCCTCACAGCACACGGTACTTC
>-|TRBD1|TRBJ2-7|TRBV9
CASSVRPGQGYEQYF
TGTGCCAGCAGCGTAAGACCGGGACAGGGGTACGAGCAGTACTTC
>-|-|TRBJ2-3|TRBV19
CASSTMGRISTDTQYF
TGTGCCAGTAGTACCATGGGACGGATAAGCACAGATACGCAGTATTTT
>-|TRBD1|TRBJ1-5|TRBV7-2
CASSGRQGNSNQPQHF
TGTGCCAGCAGCGGCAGACAGGGCAATAGCAATCAGCCCCAGCATTTT
>few|TRBD2|TRBJ2-1|TRBV12-3/TRBV12-4
CASTQLAGGTDNEQFF
TGTGCCAGCACGCAACTAGCGGGGGGCACTGACAATGAGCAGTTCTTC
>few|TRBD1|TRBJ2-3|TRBV3-1
CASSPPTFRQGSDTQYF
TGTGCCAGCAGCCCACCCACATTTAGACAGGGTTCAGATACGCAGTATTTT
>few|-|TRBJ2-7|TRBV4-1
CASSQEAAATGYYEQYF
TGCGCCAGCAGCCAAGAGGCTGCCGCGACAGGCTACTACGAGCAGTACTTC
>-|TRBD1|TRBJ2-5|TRBV20-1
CSARDGTVQETQYF
TGCAGTGCTAGAGATGGGACAGTTCAAGAGACCCAGTACTTC
>-|-|TRBJ1-1|TRBV20-1
CSASSGLAFF
TGCAGTGCTAGTTCAGGATTAGCTTTCTTT
>few|TRBD1|TRBJ1-4|TRBV4-3
CASSPSWTGEKLFF
TGCGCCAGCAGCCCGTCCTGGACAGGGGAAAAACTGTTTTTT
>few|-|TRBJ1-2|TRBV9
CASSVATAWGGYTF
TGTGCCAGCAGCGTAGCTACAGCCTGGGGTGGCTACACCTTC
>-|-|TRBJ2-5|TRBV20-1
CSASRLGGTKETQYF
TGCTCCGCTAGCCGGCTTGGGGGGACAAAAGAGACCCAGTACTTC
>few|-|TRBJ2-1|TRBV29-1
CSVVQPNYNEQFF
TGCAGCGTTGTACAGCCCAACTACAATGAGCAGTTCTTC
>many|TRBD2|TRBJ2-7|TRBV12-3/TRBV12-4
CASSLAREAGAAYEQYF
TGTGCCAGCAGTTTAGCGCGGGAAGCGGGGGCCGCCTACGAGCAGTACTTC
>few|TRBD1|TRBJ2-6|TRBV2
CASRKDRAGANVLTF
TGTGCCAGCAGGAAAGACAGGGCTGGGGCCAACGTCCTGACTTTC
>-|TRBD2|TRBJ2-7|TRBV4-1
CASSQVGTSGAREQYF
TGCGCCAGCAGCCAAGTAGGAACTAGCGGCGCGAGGGAGCAGTACTTC
>-|-|TRBJ2-7|TRBV7-2
CASSLEGRGWEQYF
TGTGCCAGCAGCTTAGAGGGCAGGGGCTGGGAGCAGTACTTC
>-|TRBD1|TRBJ2-5|TRBV6-6
CASTYAPGQGAREQYF
TGTGCCAGCACGTACGCACCGGGACAGGGGGCCCGGGAGCAGTACTTC
>few|-|TRBJ1-5|TRBV2
CASEAGTTRGNQPQHF
TGTGCCAGCGAGGCGGGAACAACCCGTGGCAATCAGCCCCAGCATTTT
>-|-|TRBJ1-1|TRBV29-1
CSVVRTGGGTEAFF
TGCAGCGTTGTAAGGACGGGGGGTGGCACTGAAGCTTTCTTT
>few|-|TRBJ2-4|TRBV20-1
CSGLVGGGNIQYF
TGCAGTGGGTTGGTGGGTGGGGGAAACATTCAGTACTTC
>few|TRBD2|TRBJ2-1|TRBV20-1
CSATSGGIEQFF
TGCAGTGCTACTAGCGGGGGAATCGAGCAGTTCTTC
>-|TRBD1|TRBJ1-6|TRBV6-5
CASSRQGQGKSPLHF
TGTGCCAGCAGTCGCCAGGGACAGGGGAAATCACCCCTCCACTTT
>-|-|TRBJ1-4|TRBV6-6
CASSRNGGIEKLFF
TGTGCCAGCAGCCGAAATGGAGGGATCGAAAAACTGTTTTTT
>-|TRBD1|TRBJ2-7|TRBV6-2/TRBV6-3
CAIMSGTGTYEQYF
TGTGCCATCATGTCCGGGACAGGCACCTACGAGCAGTACTTC
>-|-|TRBJ2-1|TRBV9
CASSAPDNSYNEQFF
TGTGCCAGCAGCGCACCGGATAACTCCTACAATGAGCAGTTCTTC
>few|-|TRBJ1-2|TRBV27
CASGPSGSDGYGYTF
TGTGCCAGCGGGCCCTCGGGCAGCGATGGCTATGGCTACACCTTC
>few|-|TRBJ1-2|TRBV7-2
CASSLGRWNGYTF
TGTGCCAGCAGCTTGGGCAGATGGAATGGCTACACCTTC
>few|-|TRBJ2-7|TRBV7-6
CASGGAVYEQYF
TGTGCCAGCGGGGGGGCGGTTTACGAGCAGTACTTC
>-|-|TRBJ2-3|TRBV20-1
CSASWGSNADTQYF
TGCAGTGCTAGCTGGGGGAGTAATGCAGATACGCAGTATTTT
>many|-|TRBJ1-1|TRBV29-1
CSSGTGNTEAFF
TGCAGCTCTGGGACGGGGAACACTGAAGCTTTCTTT
>-|-|TRBJ2-7|TRBV6-2/TRBV6-3
CASSYSTDSPYEQYF
TGTGCCAGCAGTTACTCGACAGACTCCCCCTACGAGCAGTACTTC
>-|-|TRBJ2-1|TRBV7-8
CASSPQLTPYNEQFF
TGTGCCAGCAGCCCCCAGCTTACTCCATACAATGAGCAGTTCTTC
>-|-|TRBJ1-2|TRBV3-1
CASSSEVYGYTF
TGTGCCAGCAGCTCGGAGGTCTATGGCTACACCTTC
>-|TRBD1|TRBJ1-1|TRBV7-9
CASSRPTDRAEVEAFF
TGTGCCAGCAGCCGACCGACGGACAGGGCAGAAGTTGAAGCTTTCTTT
>-|-|TRBJ2-5|TRBV9
CASSRLGDPGETQYF
TGTGCCAGCAGCCGCCTGGGAGATCCGGGTGAGACCCAGTACTTC
>-|-|TRBJ2-2|TRBV4-1
CASSQEYTGTGELFF
TGCGCCAGCAGCCAAGAATATACAGGCACCGGGGAGCTGTTTTTT
>few|TRBD1|TRBJ2-6|TRBV5-1
CASSSETGHPGANVLTF
TGCGCCAGCAGCTCGGAGACAGGGCATCCTGGGGCCAACGTCCTGACTTTC
>-|-|TRBJ2-5|TRBV12-3/TRBV12-4
CASSLDPRAGTQYF
TGTGCCAGCAGTTTAGATCCCAGGGCTGGGACCCAGTACTTC
>-|-|TRBJ2-3|TRBV12-3/TRBV12-4
CASSLRGAPPDTQYF
TGTGCCAGCAGTTTGCGGGGAGCCCCTCCAGATACGCAGTATTTT
>-|-|TRBJ1-2|TRBV5-6
CASSLANSGVFNYGYTF
TGTGCCAGCAGCTTGGCCAATTCGGGCGTCTTCAACTATGGCTACACCTTC
>-|-|TRBJ1-5|TRBV2
CASSDLQGTNHPQHF
TGTGCCAGCAGTGATCTCCAGGGAACTAATCATCCCCAGCATTTT
>few|-|TRBJ2-7|TRBV7-9
CAGSLEGTSYEQYF
TGTGCCGGCAGCTTAGAGGGCACCTCCTACGAGCAGTACTTC
>-|TRBD2|TRBJ2-7|TRBV7-2
CASSLERETYEQYF
TGTGCCAGCAGCTTAGAGCGGGAAACCTACGAGCAGTACTTC